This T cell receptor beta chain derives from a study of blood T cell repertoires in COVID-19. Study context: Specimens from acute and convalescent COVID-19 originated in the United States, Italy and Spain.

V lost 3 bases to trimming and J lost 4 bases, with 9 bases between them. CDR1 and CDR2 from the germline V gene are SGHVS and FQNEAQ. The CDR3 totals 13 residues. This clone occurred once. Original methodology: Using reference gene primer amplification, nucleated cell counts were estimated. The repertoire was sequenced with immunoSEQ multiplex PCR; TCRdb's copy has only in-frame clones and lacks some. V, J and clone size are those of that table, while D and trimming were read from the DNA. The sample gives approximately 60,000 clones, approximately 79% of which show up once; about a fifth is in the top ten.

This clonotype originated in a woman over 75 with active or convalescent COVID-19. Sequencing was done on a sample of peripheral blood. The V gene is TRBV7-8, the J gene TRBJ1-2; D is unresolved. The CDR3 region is CASSFQSPYGYTF. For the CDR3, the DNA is TGTGCCAGCAGCTTTCAGTCGCCCTATGGCTACACCTTC.